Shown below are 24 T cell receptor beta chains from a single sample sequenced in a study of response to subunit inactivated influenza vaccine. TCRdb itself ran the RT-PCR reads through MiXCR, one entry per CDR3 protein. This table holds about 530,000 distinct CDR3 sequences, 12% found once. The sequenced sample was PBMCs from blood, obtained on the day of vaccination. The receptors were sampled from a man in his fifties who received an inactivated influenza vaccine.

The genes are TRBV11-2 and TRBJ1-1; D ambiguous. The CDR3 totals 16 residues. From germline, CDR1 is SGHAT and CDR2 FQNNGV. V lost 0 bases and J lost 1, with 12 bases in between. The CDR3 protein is CASSLDFGWANTEAFF. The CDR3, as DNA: TGTGCCAGCAGCTTAGATTTTGGTTGGGCGAACACTGAAGCTTTCTTT.

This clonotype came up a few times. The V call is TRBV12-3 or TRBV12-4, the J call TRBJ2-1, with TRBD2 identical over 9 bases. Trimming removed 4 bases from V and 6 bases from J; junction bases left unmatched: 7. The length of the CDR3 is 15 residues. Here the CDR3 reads CASSWAGGPGNEQFF. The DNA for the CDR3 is TGTGCCAGCAGTTGGGCGGGAGGGCCGGGCAATGAGCAGTTCTTC.

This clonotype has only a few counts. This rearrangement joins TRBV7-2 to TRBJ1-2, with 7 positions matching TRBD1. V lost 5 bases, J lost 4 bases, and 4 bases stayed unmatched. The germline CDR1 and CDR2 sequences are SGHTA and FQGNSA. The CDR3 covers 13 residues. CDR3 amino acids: CASSNRDSYGYTF. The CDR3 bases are TGTGCCAGCAGCAACCGGGACAGCTATGGCTACACCTTC. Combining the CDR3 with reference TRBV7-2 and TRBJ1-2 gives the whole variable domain GAGVSQSPSNKVTEKGKDVELRCDPISGHTALYWYRQSLGQGLEFLIYFQGNSAPDKSGLPSDRFSAERTGGSVSTLTIQRTQQEDSAVYLCASSNRDSYGYTFGSGTRLTVV.

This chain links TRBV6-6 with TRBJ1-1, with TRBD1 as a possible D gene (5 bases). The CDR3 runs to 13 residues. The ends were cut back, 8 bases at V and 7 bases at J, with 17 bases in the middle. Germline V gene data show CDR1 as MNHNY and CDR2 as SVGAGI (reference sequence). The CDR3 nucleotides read TGTGCCAGCTCGTGGGTCAGGGAGGGTGAAGCTTTCTTT. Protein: CASSWVREGEAFF.

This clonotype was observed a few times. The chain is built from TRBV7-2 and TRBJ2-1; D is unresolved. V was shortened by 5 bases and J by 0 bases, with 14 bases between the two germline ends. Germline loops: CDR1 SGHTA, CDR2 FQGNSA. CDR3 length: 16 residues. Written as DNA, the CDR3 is TGTGCCAGCAGCCGAACGGGCCGGAGCTCCTACAATGAGCAGTTCTTC. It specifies CASSRTGRSSYNEQFF.

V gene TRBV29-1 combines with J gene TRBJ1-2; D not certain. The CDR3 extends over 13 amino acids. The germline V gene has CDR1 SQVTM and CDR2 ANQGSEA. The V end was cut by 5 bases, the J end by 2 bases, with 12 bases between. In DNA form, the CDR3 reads TGCAGCGTTTCGAGAGGAGGAAACTATGGCTACACCTTC. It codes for CSVSRGGNYGYTF.

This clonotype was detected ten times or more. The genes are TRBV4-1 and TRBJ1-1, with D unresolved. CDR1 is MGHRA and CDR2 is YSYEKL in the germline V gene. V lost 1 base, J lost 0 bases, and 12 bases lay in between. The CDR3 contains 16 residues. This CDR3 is CASSQAPKKMNTEAFF. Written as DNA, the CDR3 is TGCGCCAGCAGCCAAGCTCCGAAGAAGATGAACACTGAAGCTTTCTTT.

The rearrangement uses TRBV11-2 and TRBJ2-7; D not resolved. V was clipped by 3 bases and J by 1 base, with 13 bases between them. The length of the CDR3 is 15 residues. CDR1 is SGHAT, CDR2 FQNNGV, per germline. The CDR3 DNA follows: TGTGCCAGCAGCTTTTATAGGTCCGGTTCCTACGAGCAGTACTTC. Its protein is CASSFYRSGSYEQYF.

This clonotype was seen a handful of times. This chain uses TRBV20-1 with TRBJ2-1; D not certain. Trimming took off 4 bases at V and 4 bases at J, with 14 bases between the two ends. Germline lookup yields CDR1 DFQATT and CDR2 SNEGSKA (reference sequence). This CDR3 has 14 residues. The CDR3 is CSATKRLGYNEQFF. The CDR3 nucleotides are TGCAGTGCTACGAAACGACTGGGATACAATGAGCAGTTCTTC.

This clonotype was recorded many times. CDR3 in DNA: TGTGCCAGCAGTCCTACCCCGGGACAGGGATCGGAGACCCAGTACTTC. Residues: CASSPTPGQGSETQYF. The chain couples TRBV12-3 or TRBV12-4 to TRBJ2-5; TRBD1 agrees at 9 bases. The CDR3 spans 16 residues. V trimming: 5 bases; J trimming: 5 bases; junction bases outside the gene matches: 12.

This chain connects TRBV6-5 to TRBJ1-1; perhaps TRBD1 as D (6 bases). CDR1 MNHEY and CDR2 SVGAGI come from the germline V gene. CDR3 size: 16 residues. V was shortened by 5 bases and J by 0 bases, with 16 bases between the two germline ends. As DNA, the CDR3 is TGTGCCAGCAGTAACCCACAGGGTTCCATGAACACTGAAGCTTTCTTT. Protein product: CASSNPQGSMNTEAFF.

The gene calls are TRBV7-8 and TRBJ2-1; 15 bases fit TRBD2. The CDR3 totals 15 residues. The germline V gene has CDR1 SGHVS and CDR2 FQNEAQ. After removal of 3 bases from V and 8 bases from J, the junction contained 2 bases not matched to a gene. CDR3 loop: CASSFGLAGGDEQFF. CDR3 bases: TGTGCCAGCAGCTTCGGACTAGCGGGAGGGGATGAGCAGTTCTTC.

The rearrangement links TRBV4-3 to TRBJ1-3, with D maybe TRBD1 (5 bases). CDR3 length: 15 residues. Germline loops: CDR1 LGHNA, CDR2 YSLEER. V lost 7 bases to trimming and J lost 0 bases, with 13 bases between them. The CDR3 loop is CASTRDSNSGNTIYF. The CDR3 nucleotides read TGCGCCAGCACCCGGGACTCGAACTCTGGAAACACCATATATTTT.

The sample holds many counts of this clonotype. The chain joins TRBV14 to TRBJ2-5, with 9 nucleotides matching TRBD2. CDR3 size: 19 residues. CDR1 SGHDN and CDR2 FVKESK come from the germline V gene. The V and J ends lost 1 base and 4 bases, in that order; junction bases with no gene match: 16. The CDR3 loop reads CASSQALGLASGPRETQYF. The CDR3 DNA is TGTGCCAGCAGCCAAGCCCTCGGACTAGCGTCGGGACCAAGAGAGACCCAGTACTTC.

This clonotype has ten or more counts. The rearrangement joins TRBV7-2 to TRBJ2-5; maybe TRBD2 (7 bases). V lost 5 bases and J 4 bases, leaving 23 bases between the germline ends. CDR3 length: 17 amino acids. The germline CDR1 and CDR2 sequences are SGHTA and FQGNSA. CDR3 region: CASSPKIGLGGGETQYF. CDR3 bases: TGTGCCAGCAGCCCTAAAATCGGACTAGGGGGAGGAGAGACCCAGTACTTC.

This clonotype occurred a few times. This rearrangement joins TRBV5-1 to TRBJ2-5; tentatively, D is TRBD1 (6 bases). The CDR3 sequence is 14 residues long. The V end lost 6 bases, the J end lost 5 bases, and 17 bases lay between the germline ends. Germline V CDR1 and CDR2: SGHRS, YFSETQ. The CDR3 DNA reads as TGCGCCAGCAACCAACAGGGATCAGGGGAGACCCAGTACTTC. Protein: CASNQQGSGETQYF.

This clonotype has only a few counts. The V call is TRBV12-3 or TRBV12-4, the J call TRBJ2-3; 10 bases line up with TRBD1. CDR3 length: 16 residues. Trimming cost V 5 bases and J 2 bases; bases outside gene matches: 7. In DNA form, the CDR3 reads TGTGCCAGCAGTCCTTGGGACAGGGGCATCACAGATACGCAGTATTTT. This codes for CASSPWDRGITDTQYF.

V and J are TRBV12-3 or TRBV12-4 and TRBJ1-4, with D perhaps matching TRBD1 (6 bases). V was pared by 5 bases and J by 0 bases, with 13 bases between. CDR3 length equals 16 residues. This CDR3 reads CASSGQSAATNEKLFF. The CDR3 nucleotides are TGTGCCAGCAGTGGACAGTCGGCAGCAACTAATGAAAAACTGTTTTTT.

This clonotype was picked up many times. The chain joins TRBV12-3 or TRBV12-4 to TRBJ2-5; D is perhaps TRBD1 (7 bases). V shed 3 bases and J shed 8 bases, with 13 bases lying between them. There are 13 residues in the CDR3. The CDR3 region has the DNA TGTGCCAGCAGTTTCAGGGGGGACCTAACCCAGTACTTC. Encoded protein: CASSFRGDLTQYF.

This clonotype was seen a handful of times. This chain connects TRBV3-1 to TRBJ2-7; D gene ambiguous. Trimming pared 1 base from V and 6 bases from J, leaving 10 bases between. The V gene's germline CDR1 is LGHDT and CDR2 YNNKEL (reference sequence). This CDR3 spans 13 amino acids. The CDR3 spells CASSQGVQTEQYF. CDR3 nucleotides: TGTGCCAGCAGCCAAGGGGTACAGACCGAGCAGTACTTC.

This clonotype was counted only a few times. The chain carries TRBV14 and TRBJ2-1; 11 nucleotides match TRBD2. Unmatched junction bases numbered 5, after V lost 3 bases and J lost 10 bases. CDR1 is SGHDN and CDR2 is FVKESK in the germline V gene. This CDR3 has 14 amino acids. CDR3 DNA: TGTGCCAGCAGCCAGCTAGCGGGAGGACAGGAGCAGTTCTTC. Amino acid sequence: CASSQLAGGQEQFF.

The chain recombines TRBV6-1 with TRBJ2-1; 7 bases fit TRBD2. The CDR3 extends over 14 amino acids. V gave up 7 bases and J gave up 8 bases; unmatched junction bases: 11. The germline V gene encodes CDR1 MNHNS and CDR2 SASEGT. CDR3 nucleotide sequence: TGTGCCAGCACTCCTGGGGGAGGGGAGGATGAGCAGTTCTTC. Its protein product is CASTPGGGEDEQFF.

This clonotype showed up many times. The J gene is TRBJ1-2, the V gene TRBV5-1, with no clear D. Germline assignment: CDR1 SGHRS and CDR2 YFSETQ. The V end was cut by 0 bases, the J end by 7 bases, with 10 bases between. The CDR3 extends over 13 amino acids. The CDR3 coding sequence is TGCGCCAGCAGCTTGGATGGGCCCCCTGGCTACACCTTC. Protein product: CASSLDGPPGYTF.

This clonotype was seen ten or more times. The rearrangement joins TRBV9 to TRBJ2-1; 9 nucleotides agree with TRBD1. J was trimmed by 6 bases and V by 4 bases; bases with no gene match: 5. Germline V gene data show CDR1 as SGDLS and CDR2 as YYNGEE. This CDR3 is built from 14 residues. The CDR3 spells CASSPVTGGNEQFF. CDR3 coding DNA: TGTGCCAGCAGCCCCGTGACAGGGGGCAATGAGCAGTTCTTC.